The 14 T cell receptor beta chains below all came from one sample that was sequenced in a study of CD8 T cells in Susac syndrome. A quantity of about 0.5 to 1 ug RNA underwent reverse transcription using random hexamers. One entry per CDR3 protein, called by TCRdb with MiXCR from the immunoSEQ multiplex PCR reads. There are some 130,000 distinct CDR3 sequences in the sample; 95% occur only once, and 0.15% to 0.2% lies in the top ten. The sequenced sample consisted of CD8+ T cells from PBMCs. The receptors were gathered from a human donor with Susac syndrome.

The CDR3 reads CASSSSGPEQYF. The CDR3, as DNA: TGCGCCAGCAGCTCCTCCGGCCCCGAGCAGTACTTC. The chain couples TRBV5-1 to TRBJ2-7; D not resolved. CDR3 length equals 12 residues. Germline CDR1 reads SGHRS; CDR2 reads YFSETQ. Trimming left V 3 bases short and J 6 bases short, with 10 bases between.

The chain recombines TRBV5-6 with TRBJ2-7; tentatively, D is TRBD1 (5 bases). This CDR3 comprises 13 residues. The V end was cut by 5 bases, the J end by 2 bases, with 11 bases between. Germline V CDR1 and CDR2: SGHDT, YYEEEE. The CDR3 region is CASSLAGTYEQYF. The CDR3, as DNA: TGTGCCAGCAGTCTTGCAGGGACCTACGAGCAGTACTTC.

The chain uses TRBV6-1 and TRBJ2-1; D unclear. Per germline, CDR1 MNHNS and CDR2 SASEGT. The CDR3 has 11 amino acids. Trimming stripped 3 bases from V and 12 bases from J, with 9 bases between. The CDR3 nucleotides are TGTGCCAGCAGTGAGATGGAAGGGCAGTTCTTC. Residues: CASSEMEGQFF.

The V gene is TRBV30, the J gene TRBJ2-7; TRBD1 or TRBD2 may be the D gene (5 bases each). Between the trimmed V and J ends, which lost 4 bases and 2 bases, there was a span of 15 bases. The germline CDR1 and CDR2 sequences are GTSNPN and SVGIG (reference sequence). The CDR3 is 14 residues long. CDR3 nucleotides: TGTGCCTGGACCTTGAGGGGCGAAACCTACGAGCAGTACTTC. Translation: CAWTLRGETYEQYF.

The gene calls are TRBV5-6 and TRBJ2-1, with unresolved D. The CDR3 is made up of 13 amino acids. Per the germline V gene, CDR1 is SGHDT and CDR2 is YYEEEE. The V gene lost 1 base and the J gene lost 6 bases, with 8 bases spanning the gap. The CDR3: CASSLNYFNEQFF. In DNA form, the CDR3 reads TGTGCCAGCAGCTTGAATTACTTCAATGAGCAGTTCTTC.

The rearrangement joins TRBV7-6 to TRBJ2-7, with 8 bases identical to TRBD2. The CDR3 sequence is 13 residues long. Per the germline V gene, CDR1 is SGHVS and CDR2 is FNYEAQ. The trim removed 5 bases at V and 2 bases at J, leaving 2 bases unmatched. DNA of the CDR3: TGTGCCAGCAGCGTGGGACTAGCCTACGAGCAGTACTTC. Amino acid sequence: CASSVGLAYEQYF.

The chain carries TRBV25-1 and TRBJ2-4, with D possibly being TRBD1 (5 bases). CDR1 is MGHDK, CDR2 SYGVNS, per germline. Trimming stripped 2 bases from V and 4 bases from J, with 15 bases between. The CDR3 covers 16 residues. The CDR3 DNA reads TGTGCCAGCAGTGAAGGACACGGATTCCCTAAAAACATTCAGTACTTC. This sequence encodes CASSEGHGFPKNIQYF.

The chain is built from TRBV12-3 or TRBV12-4 and TRBJ2-5; possibly TRBD1 or TRBD2 for D (5 bases each). The CDR3 totals 13 residues. V was pared by 5 bases and J by 1 base, with 8 bases between. The CDR3 coding sequence is TGTGCCAGCAGTGGGACGCTCCAAGAGACCCAGTACTTC. It yields the protein CASSGTLQETQYF.

This chain links TRBV6-5 with TRBJ2-7; perhaps TRBD2 as D (6 bases). Germline V gene lookup returns CDR1 MNHEY and CDR2 SVGAGI. There are 14 residues in the CDR3. The V gene lost 6 bases and the J gene lost 0 bases, with 12 bases spanning the gap. The CDR3 here is CASRTPGVSYEQYF. The CDR3 nucleotides read TGTGCCAGCAGGACTCCGGGAGTCTCCTACGAGCAGTACTTC.

The rearrangement uses TRBV19 and TRBJ2-5; a weak D match, TRBD2 (6 bases). Germline CDR1 is LNHDA and CDR2 is SQIVND (reference sequence). V lost 8 bases and J lost 5, with 9 bases in between. This CDR3 region has 11 residues. The CDR3 here is CASGGYETQYF. The CDR3 coding sequence is TGTGCCAGTGGGGGGTACGAGACCCAGTACTTC.

The chain has TRBV4-1 and TRBJ2-7; 14 nucleotides align to TRBD2. In germline, CDR1 is MGHRA, CDR2 YSYEKL. CDR3 length: 14 residues. V was pared by 3 bases and J by 5 bases, with 0 bases of the junction left unmatched. CDR3 bases: TGCGCCAGCAGCCAGGGACTAGCGGGAGACGAGCAGTACTTC. Protein sequence: CASSQGLAGDEQYF.

This sequence joins TRBV24-1 and TRBJ1-2; D is unclear. Trimming pared 9 bases from V and 8 bases from J, leaving 15 bases between. CDR1 KGHDR and CDR2 SFDVKD come from the germline V gene. There are 12 residues in the CDR3. The CDR3 is CATYTDPSGYTF. Here the CDR3 DNA reads TGTGCCACCTATACGGACCCTTCGGGCTACACCTTC.

This clonotype was detected once. The rearrangement links TRBV24-1 to TRBJ1-5; D is uncertain. The CDR3 sequence is 12 residues long. The germline V gene has CDR1 KGHDR and CDR2 SFDVKD. V lost 6 bases and J lost 7, with 9 bases in between. CDR3 in amino acids: CATSTGNQPQHF. The DNA for the CDR3 is TGTGCCACCAGTACTGGGAACCAGCCCCAGCATTTT.

The chain links TRBV29-1 to TRBJ2-1; 7 nucleotides line up with TRBD2. Germline-derived CDR1 and CDR2 are SQVTM and ANQGSEA. The CDR3 spans 15 residues. V gave up 5 bases and J gave up 5 bases; unmatched junction bases: 12. The chain's CDR3 is CSVTGREQRNNEQFF. The DNA of the CDR3 is TGCAGCGTTACGGGGAGGGAACAGCGGAACAATGAGCAGTTCTTC.